Detailed here is one T cell receptor (beta chain). One end of the junction is discordant with germline, which a read error may explain. The data stem from a study of shared clonotypes between healthy human individuals. The CDR3 length is 14 residues. Germline V gene sequence: CDR1 MDHEN, CDR2 SYDVKM. Original methodology: Filtering differed because ImmunoSEQ produced junction-only sequences that carried no quality scores. This table comes from immunoSEQ multiplex PCR, and its TCRdb copy is limited to in-frame clones, with some not included. From that table come the V and J calls and clone size; the DNA was used to work out D and trimming. The data show some 550,000 clones, roughly 97% seen once.

V usage is TRBV28 and J usage is TRBJ2-7; D might be TRBD1 (6 bases). The TCR originated in a woman in her thirties in good health. Sequenced sample: naive CD4+ T cells sorted from blood. Subset in this sample: CD45RA+ positively selected. The chain's CDR3 is CASSLPGHNYGQYF. CDR3 DNA: TGTGCCAGCAGTTTGCCGGGACATAATTACGGGCAGTACTTC.